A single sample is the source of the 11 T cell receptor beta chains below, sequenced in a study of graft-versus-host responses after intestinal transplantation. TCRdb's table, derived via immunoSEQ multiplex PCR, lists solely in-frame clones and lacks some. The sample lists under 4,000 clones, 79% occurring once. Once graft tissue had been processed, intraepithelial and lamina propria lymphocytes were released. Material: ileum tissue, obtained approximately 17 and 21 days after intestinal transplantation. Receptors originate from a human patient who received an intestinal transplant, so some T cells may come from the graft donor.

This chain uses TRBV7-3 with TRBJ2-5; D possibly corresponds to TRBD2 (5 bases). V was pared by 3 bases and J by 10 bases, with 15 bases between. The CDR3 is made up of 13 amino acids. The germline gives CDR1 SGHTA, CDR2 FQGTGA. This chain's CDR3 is CASSFVWGDVQYF. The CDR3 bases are TGTGCCAGCAGCTTTGTATGGGGAGATGTCCAGTACTTC.

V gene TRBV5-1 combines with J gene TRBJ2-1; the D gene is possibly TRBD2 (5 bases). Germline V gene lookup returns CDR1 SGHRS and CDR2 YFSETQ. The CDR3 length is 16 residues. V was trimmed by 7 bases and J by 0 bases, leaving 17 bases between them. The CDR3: CASALDGVYSYNEQFF. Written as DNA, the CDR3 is TGCGCCAGCGCTTTAGACGGGGTTTACTCCTACAATGAGCAGTTCTTC.

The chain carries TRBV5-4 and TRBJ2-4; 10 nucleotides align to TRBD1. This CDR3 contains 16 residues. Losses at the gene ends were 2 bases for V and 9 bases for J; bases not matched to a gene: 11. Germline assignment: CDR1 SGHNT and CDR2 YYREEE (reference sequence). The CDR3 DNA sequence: TGTGCCAGCAGCTTAATTCCGGGACAGGGGAATGGCATTCAGTACTTC. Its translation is CASSLIPGQGNGIQYF.

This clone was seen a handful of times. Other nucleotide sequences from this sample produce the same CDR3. CDR3: CASSYTGGSGNTIYF. The CDR3 DNA reads TGTGCCAGCAGTTACACCGGGGGATCTGGAAACACCATATATTTT. The V call is TRBV6-5, the J call TRBJ1-3, with D perhaps matching TRBD1 (5 bases). The CDR3 runs 15 residues. Germline assignment: CDR1 MNHEY and CDR2 SVGAGI. The V end lost 2 bases, the J end lost 1 base, and 9 bases lay between the germline ends.

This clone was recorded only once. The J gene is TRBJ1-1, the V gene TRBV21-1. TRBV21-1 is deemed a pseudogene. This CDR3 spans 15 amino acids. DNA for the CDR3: TGTGCCAGCAGCAGGAGAGCACTTATGAACACTGAAGCTTTCTTT. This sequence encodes CASSRRALMNTEAFF.

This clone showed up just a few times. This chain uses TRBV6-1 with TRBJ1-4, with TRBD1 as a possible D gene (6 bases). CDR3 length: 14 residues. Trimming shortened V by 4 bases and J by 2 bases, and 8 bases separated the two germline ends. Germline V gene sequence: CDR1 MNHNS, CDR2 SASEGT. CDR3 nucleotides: TGTGCCAGCAGTGGCCAGGGGACTAATGAAAAACTGTTTTTT. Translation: CASSGQGTNEKLFF.

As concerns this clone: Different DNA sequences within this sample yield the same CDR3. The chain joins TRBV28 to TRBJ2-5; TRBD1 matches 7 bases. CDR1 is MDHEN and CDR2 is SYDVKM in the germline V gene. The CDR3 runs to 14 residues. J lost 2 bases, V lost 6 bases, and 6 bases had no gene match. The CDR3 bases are TGTGCCAGCAGCCCAGGGACAGATCAAGAGACCCAGTACTTC. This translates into CASSPGTDQETQYF.

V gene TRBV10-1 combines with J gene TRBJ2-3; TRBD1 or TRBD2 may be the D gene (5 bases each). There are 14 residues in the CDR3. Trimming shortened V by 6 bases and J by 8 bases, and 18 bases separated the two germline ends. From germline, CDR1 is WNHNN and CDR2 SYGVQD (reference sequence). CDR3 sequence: CASSHPGRMGTQYF. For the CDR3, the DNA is TGCGCCAGCAGCCATCCGGGGCGTATGGGTACGCAGTATTTT.

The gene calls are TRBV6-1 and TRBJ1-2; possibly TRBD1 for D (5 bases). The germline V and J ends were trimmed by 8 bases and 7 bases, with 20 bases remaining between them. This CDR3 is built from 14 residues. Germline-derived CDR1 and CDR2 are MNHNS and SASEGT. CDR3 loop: CASASGGKGVGYTF. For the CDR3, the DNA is TGTGCCAGCGCCTCGGGGGGGAAGGGTGTTGGCTACACCTTC.

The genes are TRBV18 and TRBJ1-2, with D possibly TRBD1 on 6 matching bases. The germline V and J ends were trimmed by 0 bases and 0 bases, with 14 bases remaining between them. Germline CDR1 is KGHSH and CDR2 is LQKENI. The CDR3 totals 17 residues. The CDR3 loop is CASSPPQWEGANYGYTF. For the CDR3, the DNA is TGTGCCAGCTCACCACCTCAGTGGGAGGGGGCTAACTATGGCTACACCTTC.

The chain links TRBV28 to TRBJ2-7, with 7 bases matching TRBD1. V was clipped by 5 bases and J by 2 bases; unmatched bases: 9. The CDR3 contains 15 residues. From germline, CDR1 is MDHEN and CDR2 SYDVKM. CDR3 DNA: TGTGCCAGCAGTACACCAGGGGGATCTGCCTACGAGCAGTACTTC. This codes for CASSTPGGSAYEQYF. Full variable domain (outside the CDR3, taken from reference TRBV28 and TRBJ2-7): DVKVTQSSRYLVKRTGEKVFLECVQDMDHENMFWYRQDPGLGLRLIYFSYDVKMKEKGDIPEGYSVSREKKERFSLILESASTNQTSMYLCASSTPGGSAYEQYFGPGTRLTVT.